These T cell receptor beta chains were read from a single sample in a study of blood T cells in healthy people across ages. TCRdb re-analysed the 5' RACE reads in MiXCR, keeping a single row per CDR3 protein. The table has about 1.5 million distinct CDR3 sequences, about 43% seen once. The material sequenced was blood. The receptor set was obtained from a woman between 18 and 30 years old in good health. CDR3s include the opening cysteine and the closing phenylalanine or tryptophan. Each record gives: J gene, V gene, clone size, D gene, CDR3 protein. A D gene is named only where the DNA matches it firmly. Only some rows state a clone size, as once, few, many or a class for expanded clones.

>TRBJ2-3|TRBV9|NA|NA
CASSPGGLLGDTQYF
>TRBJ1-2|TRBV7-9|few|TRBD1
CASSPWTGNNYGYTF
>TRBJ1-2|TRBV6-2/TRBV6-3|NA|TRBD1
CASSDQPGQNNCGYTF
>TRBJ1-2|TRBV20-1|NA|NA
CSARGLANYGYTF
>TRBJ2-3|TRBV5-1|many|NA
CASGGRNGGDTQYF
>TRBJ2-1|TRBV7-3|few|NA
CASSLKWSAGAYNEQFF
>TRBJ2-3|TRBV7-2|NA|TRBD2
CASSGSSDVADTQYF
>TRBJ1-3|TRBV12-3/TRBV12-4|NA|NA
CASSLGSTGNTIYF
>TRBJ2-7|TRBV20-1|NA|NA
CSALPRDTSYEQYF
>TRBJ2-7|TRBV20-1|once|TRBD2
CSAPTSGRLRGGEQYF
>NA|TRBV7-2|few|TRBD2
CASSHLLLAGVSEQYF
>TRBJ2-7|TRBV5-1|NA|TRBD2
CASRPTSGGAVNEQYF
>TRBJ2-7|TRBV9|few|NA
CASSVAGLAYEQYF
>TRBJ2-1|TRBV20-1|NA|TRBD2
CSSYSGPDYNEQFF
>TRBJ1-6|TRBV7-2|many|NA
CASSSLNSPLHF
>TRBJ2-5|TRBV12-3/TRBV12-4|NA|TRBD2
CASSSAGWGGETQYF
>TRBJ1-6|TRBV12-3/TRBV12-4|few|TRBD1
CASSRTGGGISYNSPLHF
>TRBJ1-2|TRBV27|few|TRBD1
CASSFTGTGGEGYTF
>NA|TRBV18|NA|NA
CASSIGGLETQYF
>TRBJ2-7|TRBV7-9|NA|NA
CASSSNSRGHYEQYF
>TRBJ2-3|TRBV6-5|NA|NA
CASSPRRADGDTQYF
>TRBJ2-1|TRBV10-3|NA|NA
CAINVGDLSYNEQFF
>TRBJ1-1|TRBV5-1|few|TRBD1
CASSTPTGGTEAFF
>TRBJ1-2|TRBV6-5|few|NA
CASSYAQLGGYGYTF
>TRBJ2-5|TRBV5-6|NA|NA
CASSSSGGTQYF
>TRBJ2-1|TRBV5-1|many|TRBD2
CASSSTTSGFYNEQFF
>TRBJ2-5|TRBV5-1|NA|NA
CASSLSSTGSRVGQYF
>TRBJ2-1|TRBV6-5|once|NA
CASSYSGGYRNEQFF
>TRBJ1-1|TRBV19|NA|NA
CASSRGRQNTEAFF